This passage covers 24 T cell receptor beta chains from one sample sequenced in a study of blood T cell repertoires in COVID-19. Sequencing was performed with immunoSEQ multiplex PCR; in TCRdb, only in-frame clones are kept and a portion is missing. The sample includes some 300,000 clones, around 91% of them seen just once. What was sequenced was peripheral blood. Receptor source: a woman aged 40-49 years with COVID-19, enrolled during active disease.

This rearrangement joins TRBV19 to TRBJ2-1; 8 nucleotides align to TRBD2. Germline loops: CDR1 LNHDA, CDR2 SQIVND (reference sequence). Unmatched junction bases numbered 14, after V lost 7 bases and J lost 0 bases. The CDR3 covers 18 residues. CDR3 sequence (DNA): TGTGCCAGTACCCCCCCCCTAACTAGCGGTAGCTCCTACAATGAGCAGTTCTTC. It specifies CASTPPLTSGSSYNEQFF.

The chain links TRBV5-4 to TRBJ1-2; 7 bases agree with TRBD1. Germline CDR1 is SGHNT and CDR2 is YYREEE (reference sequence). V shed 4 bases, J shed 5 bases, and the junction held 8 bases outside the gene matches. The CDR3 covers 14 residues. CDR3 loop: CASSRQGSDYGYTF. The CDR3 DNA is TGTGCCAGCAGCCGACAGGGATCGGATTATGGCTACACCTTC.

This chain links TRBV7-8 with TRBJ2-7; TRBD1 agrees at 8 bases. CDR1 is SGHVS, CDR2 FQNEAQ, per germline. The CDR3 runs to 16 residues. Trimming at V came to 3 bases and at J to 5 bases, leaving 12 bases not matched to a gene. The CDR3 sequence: CASSFLWTGNHHEQYF. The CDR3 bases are TGTGCCAGCAGCTTCCTGTGGACAGGGAACCACCACGAGCAGTACTTC.

CDR3 residues: CASSLAARTLYGYTF. The DNA of the CDR3 is TGTGCCAGCAGTTTAGCGGCCAGAACCCTTTATGGCTACACCTTC. The chain joins TRBV28 to TRBJ1-2, with D uncertain. In germline, CDR1 is MDHEN, CDR2 SYDVKM. The CDR3 is 15 amino acids. The ends were cut back, 2 bases at V and 5 bases at J, with 15 bases in the middle.

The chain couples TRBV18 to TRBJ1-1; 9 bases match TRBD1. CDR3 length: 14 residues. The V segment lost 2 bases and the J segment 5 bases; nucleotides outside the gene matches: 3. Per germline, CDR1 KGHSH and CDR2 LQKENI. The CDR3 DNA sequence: TGTGCCAGCTCACCAACCGGGACAGGGACTGAAGCTTTCTTT. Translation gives CASSPTGTGTEAFF.

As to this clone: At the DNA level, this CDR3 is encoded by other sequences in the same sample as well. For the CDR3, the DNA is TGTGCCAGCAGCTTAAGGCAGGGGGGTGGCTACACCTTC. It codes for CASSLRQGGGYTF. The chain links TRBV7-2 to TRBJ1-2; 7 bases fit TRBD1. Trimming at V came to 2 bases and at J to 7 bases, leaving 4 bases not matched to a gene. Germline V gene lookup returns CDR1 SGHTA and CDR2 FQGNSA. The length of the CDR3 is 13 residues.

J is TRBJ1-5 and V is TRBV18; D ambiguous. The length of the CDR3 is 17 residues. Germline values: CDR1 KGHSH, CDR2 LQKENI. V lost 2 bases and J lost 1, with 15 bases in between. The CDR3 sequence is CASSPENSRLSNQPQHF. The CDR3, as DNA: TGTGCCAGCTCACCAGAGAATAGCAGATTAAGCAATCAGCCCCAGCATTTT.

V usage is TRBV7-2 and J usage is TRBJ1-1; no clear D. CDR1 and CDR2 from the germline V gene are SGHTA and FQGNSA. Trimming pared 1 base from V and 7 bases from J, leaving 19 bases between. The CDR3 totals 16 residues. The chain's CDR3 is CASSLVSRSIANEAFF. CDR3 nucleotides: TGTGCCAGCAGCTTAGTTTCCAGGTCAATCGCTAATGAAGCTTTCTTT.

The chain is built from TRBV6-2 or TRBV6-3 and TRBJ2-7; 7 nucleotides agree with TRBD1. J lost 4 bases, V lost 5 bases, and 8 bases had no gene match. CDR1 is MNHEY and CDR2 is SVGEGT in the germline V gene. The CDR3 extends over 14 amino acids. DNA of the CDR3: TGTGCCAGCAGTAAAATAGGGGGCGTTTACGAGCAGTACTTC. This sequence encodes CASSKIGGVYEQYF.

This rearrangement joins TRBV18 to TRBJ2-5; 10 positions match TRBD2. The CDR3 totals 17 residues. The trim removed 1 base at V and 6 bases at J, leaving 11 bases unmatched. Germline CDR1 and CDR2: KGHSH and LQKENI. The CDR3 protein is CASSPLGASGSGKTQYF. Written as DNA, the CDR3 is TGTGCCAGCTCACCACTTGGGGCTAGCGGGAGTGGAAAGACCCAGTACTTC.

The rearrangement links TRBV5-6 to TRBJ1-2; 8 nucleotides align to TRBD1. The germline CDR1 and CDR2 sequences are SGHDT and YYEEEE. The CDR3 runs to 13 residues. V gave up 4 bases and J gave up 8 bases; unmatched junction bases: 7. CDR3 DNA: TGTGCCAGCAGCCTGTGGACAGGGCTAGGCTACACCTTC. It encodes CASSLWTGLGYTF.

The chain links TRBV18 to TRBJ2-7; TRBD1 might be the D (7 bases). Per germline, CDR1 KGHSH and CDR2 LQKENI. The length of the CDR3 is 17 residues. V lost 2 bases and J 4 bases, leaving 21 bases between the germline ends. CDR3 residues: CASSPYSSAGGTYEQYF. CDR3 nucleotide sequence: TGTGCCAGCTCACCATACTCGTCGGCAGGGGGGACGTACGAGCAGTACTTC.

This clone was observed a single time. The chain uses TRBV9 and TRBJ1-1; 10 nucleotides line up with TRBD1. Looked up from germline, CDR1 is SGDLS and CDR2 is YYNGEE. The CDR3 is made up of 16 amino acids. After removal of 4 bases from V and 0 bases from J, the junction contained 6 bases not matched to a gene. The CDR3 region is CASSPRTGGVNTEAFF. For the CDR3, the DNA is TGTGCCAGCAGCCCTCGGACAGGGGGGGTGAACACTGAAGCTTTCTTT.

CDR3 coding DNA: TGTGCCAGCAGTTACCCTGCCGGGGGGTTCTACGAGCAGTACTTC. It specifies CASSYPAGGFYEQYF. This chain links TRBV6-6 with TRBJ2-7; 7 nucleotides agree with TRBD2. The CDR3 runs to 15 residues. Germline CDR1 is MNHNY and CDR2 is SVGAGI (reference sequence). The junction had 7 bases not matched to a gene; V was cut back by 2 bases and J by 3 bases.

CDR3 region: CASSPGTDTQYF. CDR3 coding DNA: TGTGCCAGCAGCCCAGGCACAGATACGCAGTATTTT. J is TRBJ2-3 and V is TRBV7-2; the D is unclear. The V and J ends lost 5 bases and 1 base respectively, with 4 bases between them. The CDR3 has 12 amino acids. CDR1 SGHTA and CDR2 FQGNSA come from the germline V gene. Filled out from reference TRBV7-2 and TRBJ2-3, the complete variable domain reads GAGVSQSPSNKVTEKGKDVELRCDPISGHTALYWYRQSLGQGLEFLIYFQGNSAPDKSGLPSDRFSAERTGGSVSTLTIQRTQQEDSAVYLCASSPGTDTQYFGPGTRLTVL.

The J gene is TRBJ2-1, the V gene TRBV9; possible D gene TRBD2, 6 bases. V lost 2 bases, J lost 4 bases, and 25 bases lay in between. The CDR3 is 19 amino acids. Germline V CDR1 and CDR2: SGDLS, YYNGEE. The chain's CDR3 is CASSVGGVNSGPSYNEQFF. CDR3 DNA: TGTGCCAGCAGCGTCGGAGGGGTGAATAGCGGCCCCAGTTACAATGAGCAGTTCTTC.

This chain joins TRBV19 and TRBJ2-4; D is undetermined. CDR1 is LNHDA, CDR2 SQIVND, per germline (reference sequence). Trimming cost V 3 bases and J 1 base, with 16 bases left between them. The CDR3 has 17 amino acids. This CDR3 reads CASSMPLGFMAKNIQYF. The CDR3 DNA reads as TGTGCCAGTAGTATGCCCCTCGGTTTTATGGCCAAAAACATTCAGTACTTC. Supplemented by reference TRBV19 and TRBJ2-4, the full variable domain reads DGGITQSPKYLFRKEGQNVTLSCEQNLNHDAMYWYRQDPGQGLRLIYYSQIVNDFQKGDIAEGYSVSREKKESFPLTVTSAQKNPTAFYLCASSMPLGFMAKNIQYFGAGTRLSVL.

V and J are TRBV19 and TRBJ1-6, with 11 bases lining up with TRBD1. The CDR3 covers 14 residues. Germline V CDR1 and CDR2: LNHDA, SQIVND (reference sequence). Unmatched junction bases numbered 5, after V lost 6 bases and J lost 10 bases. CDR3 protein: CASSSGTGGSPLHF. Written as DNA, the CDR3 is TGTGCCAGTAGCTCCGGGACAGGGGGGTCACCCCTCCACTTT.

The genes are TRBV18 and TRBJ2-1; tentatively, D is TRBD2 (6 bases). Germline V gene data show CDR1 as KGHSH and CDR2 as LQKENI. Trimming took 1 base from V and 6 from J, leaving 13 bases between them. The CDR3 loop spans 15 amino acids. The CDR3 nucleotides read TGTGCCAGCTCACCACGTTTCGGGAGTGGCAATGAGCAGTTCTTC. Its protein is CASSPRFGSGNEQFF.

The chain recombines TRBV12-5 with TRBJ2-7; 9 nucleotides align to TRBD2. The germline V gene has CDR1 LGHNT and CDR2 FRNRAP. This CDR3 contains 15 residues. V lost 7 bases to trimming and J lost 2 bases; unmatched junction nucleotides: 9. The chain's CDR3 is CASAPGLAGTYEQYF. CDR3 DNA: TGTGCTAGTGCCCCGGGGCTAGCGGGGACCTACGAGCAGTACTTC.

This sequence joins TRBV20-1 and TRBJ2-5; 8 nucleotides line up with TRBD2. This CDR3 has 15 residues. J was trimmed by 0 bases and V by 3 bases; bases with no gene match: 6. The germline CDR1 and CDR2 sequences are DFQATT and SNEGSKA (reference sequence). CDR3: CSASLLAGHQETQYF. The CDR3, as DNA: TGCAGTGCTAGTCTGCTAGCGGGCCACCAAGAGACCCAGTACTTC.

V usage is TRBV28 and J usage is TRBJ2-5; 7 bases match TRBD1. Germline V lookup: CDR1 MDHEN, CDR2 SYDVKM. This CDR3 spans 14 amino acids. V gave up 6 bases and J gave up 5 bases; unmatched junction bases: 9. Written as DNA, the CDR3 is TGTGCCAGCAGCCGAGACAGGGTGATTGAGACCCAGTACTTC. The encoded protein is CASSRDRVIETQYF.

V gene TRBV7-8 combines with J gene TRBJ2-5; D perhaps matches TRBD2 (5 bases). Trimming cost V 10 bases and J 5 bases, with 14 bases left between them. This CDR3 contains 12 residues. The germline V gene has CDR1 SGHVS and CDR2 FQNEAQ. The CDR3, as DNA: TGTGCCACCATGAGGGATCGTGAGACCCAGTACTTC. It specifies CATMRDRETQYF.

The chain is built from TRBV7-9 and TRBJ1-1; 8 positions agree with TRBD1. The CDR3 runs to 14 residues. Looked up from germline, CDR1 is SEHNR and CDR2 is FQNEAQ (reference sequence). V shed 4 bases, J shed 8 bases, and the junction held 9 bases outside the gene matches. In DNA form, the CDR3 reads TGTGCCAGCAGCTCCACCATTCAGGGGGCAGAAGCTTTCTTT. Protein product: CASSSTIQGAEAFF.